Included here is one TCR beta chain sequence, with context. Its target is not known. Libraries were prepared by immunoSEQ multiplex PCR; TCRdb keeps only in-frame clonotypes and omits some of them. The sample contains about 120,000 clones, approximately 88% of which appear only once. These data originate in a study of cytomegalovirus exposure and HLA in healthy donors. Overall study findings and caveats: Across donors, most TCRs were seen rarely, yet some public ones were widespread.

In germline, CDR1 is SGHTA, CDR2 FQGTGA. The CDR3 has 14 amino acids. After removal of 5 bases from V and 1 base from J, the junction contained 2 bases not matched to a gene. The genes are TRBV7-3 and TRBJ2-3; 8 nucleotides agree with TRBD2. The sample was PBMCs. This receptor was obtained from a woman under 30 in good health and CMV-seronegative. The CDR3 is CASSLLAGTDTQYF. In nucleotides, the CDR3 is TGTGCCAGCAGCCTACTAGCGGGCACAGATACGCAGTATTTT.